Shown below are 27 T cell receptor beta chains from a single sample sequenced in a study of cytomegalovirus exposure and HLA in healthy donors. Primers: 60 Vbeta forward and 13 Jbeta reverse. The protocol was immunoSEQ multiplex PCR, while the TCRdb copy is restricted to in-frame clones and leaves out a portion. The data contain roughly 220,000 clones, 70% to 85% of them singletons. The specimen sequenced was PBMCs. The receptors derive from a man aged 45-65 years in good health and CMV-seronegative.

The rearrangement links TRBV27 to TRBJ2-5, with 10 positions matching TRBD2. Germline CDR1 is MNHEY and CDR2 is SMNVEV (reference sequence). Trimming removed 1 base from V and 1 base from J; junction bases left unmatched: 9. There are 18 residues in the CDR3. Here the CDR3 DNA reads TGTGCCAGCAGTTTATTGCCCCGGACTAGCGGTAGCCAAGAGACCCAGTACTTC. Translating gives CASSLLPRTSGSQETQYF.

The chain uses TRBV7-9 and TRBJ1-2, with D hard to call. The CDR3 is made up of 13 amino acids. Trimming pared 5 bases from V and 5 bases from J, leaving 12 bases between. Germline V gives CDR1 SEHNR, CDR2 FQNEAQ (reference sequence). DNA for the CDR3: TGTGCCAGCAGCCTAGAGGGAGTTTATGGCTACACCTTC. Its translation: CASSLEGVYGYTF.

V gene TRBV18 combines with J gene TRBJ2-1; no reliable D call. The CDR3 is made up of 13 amino acids. Trimming removed 3 bases at V and 5 bases at J, with 8 bases between. Germline V gene lookup returns CDR1 KGHSH and CDR2 LQKENI. The DNA for the CDR3 is TGTGCCAGCTCACCGTCACAAGACAATGAGCAGTTCTTC. This gives the protein CASSPSQDNEQFF.

CDR3 sequence (DNA): TGTGCCAGCAGCTTCCAGCGGGAGCAGTACTTC. Residues: CASSFQREQYF. J is TRBJ2-7 and V is TRBV7-8, with D perhaps matching TRBD2 (5 bases). The CDR3 has 11 residues. Germline assignment: CDR1 SGHVS and CDR2 FQNEAQ. V lost 3 bases to trimming and J lost 7 bases, with 7 bases between them.

CDR3 amino acids: CASSRAGAITDTQYF. The CDR3 DNA follows: TGTGCCAGCAGTCGTGCGGGGGCCATCACAGATACGCAGTATTTT. This rearrangement joins TRBV28 to TRBJ2-3; D possibly corresponds to TRBD2 (7 bases). Trimming took 5 bases from V and 2 from J, leaving 14 bases between them. The CDR3 consists of 15 residues. Germline loops: CDR1 MDHEN, CDR2 SYDVKM.

A remark on this clone: At the DNA level, this CDR3 is encoded by other sequences in the same sample as well. CDR3 sequence reads: CASSVTGGQGGELFF. The CDR3 DNA is TGTGCCAGCAGCGTAACGGGGGGGCAAGGCGGGGAGCTGTTTTTT. The chain joins TRBV2 to TRBJ2-2, with TRBD2 matching 8 bases. CDR3 length: 15 amino acids. V lost 6 bases to trimming and J lost 7 bases; unmatched junction nucleotides: 10. Germline V lookup: CDR1 SNHLY, CDR2 FYNNEI.

This clone has more than one count but fewer than ten. The chain couples TRBV19 to TRBJ1-5; TRBD1 might be the D (5 bases). The CDR3 spans 15 residues. Germline values: CDR1 LNHDA, CDR2 SQIVND (reference sequence). Trimming shortened V by 6 bases and J by 3 bases, and 15 bases separated the two germline ends. The CDR3 here is CASSFKGGDNQPQHF. The CDR3 DNA is TGTGCCAGTAGCTTTAAGGGAGGGGACAATCAGCCCCAGCATTTT.

V usage is TRBV5-1 and J usage is TRBJ1-2; D unclear. Looked up from germline, CDR1 is SGHRS and CDR2 is YFSETQ. CDR3 size: 13 residues. Trimming cost V 4 bases and J 5 bases, with 12 bases left between them. The CDR3 sequence: CASSTRELYGYTF. The CDR3, as DNA: TGCGCCAGCAGCACTAGGGAGCTTTATGGCTACACCTTC.

This clone was seen a handful of times. Other DNA sequences of this sample code for an identical CDR3. The chain is built from TRBV7-9 and TRBJ2-1; D gene uncertain. This CDR3 comprises 11 residues. Trimming left V 5 bases short and J 4 bases short, with 3 bases between. Germline V gives CDR1 SEHNR, CDR2 FQNEAQ (reference sequence). The CDR3 nucleotides read TGTGCCAGCAGCCCTTACAATGAGCAGTTCTTC. Protein sequence: CASSPYNEQFF.

The genes are TRBV6-5 and TRBJ2-5; no clear D gene. There are 10 residues in the CDR3. Germline assignment: CDR1 MNHEY and CDR2 SVGAGI. The CDR3 loop reads CATSKETQYF. The CDR3 nucleotides read TGTGCTACTTCCAAGGAGACCCAGTACTTC.

This clone was detected a few times. The chain is built from TRBV6-5 and TRBJ1-2, with 7 bases aligning to TRBD1. Losses at the gene ends were 7 bases for V and 6 bases for J; bases not matched to a gene: 8. Germline CDR1 and CDR2: MNHEY and SVGAGI. The CDR3 has 13 residues. The CDR3, as DNA: TGTGCCAGCACGCGACAGGGAGGTCATGGCTACACCTTC. Protein: CASTRQGGHGYTF.

CDR3 DNA sequence: TGTGCCAGCAACCCGGGACAGGGAGGCAATCAGCCCCAGCATTTT. Residues: CASNPGQGGNQPQHF. The V gene is TRBV6-5, the J gene TRBJ1-5; 9 bases are shared with TRBD1. Germline V gene data show CDR1 as MNHEY and CDR2 as SVGAGI. Unmatched junction bases numbered 6, after V lost 7 bases and J lost 2 bases. The CDR3 is 15 residues long.

The chain links TRBV6-1 to TRBJ2-7; 8 nucleotides agree with TRBD2. Germline lookup yields CDR1 MNHNS and CDR2 SASEGT. V lost 2 bases and J lost 9; bases outside the gene matches: 6. CDR3 size: 13 residues. CDR3 amino acids: CASSERGGVRQYF. CDR3 DNA: TGTGCCAGCAGTGAACGGGGGGGGGTCCGGCAGTACTTC.

The CDR3 DNA sequence: TGTGCCAGCTCGCCTAAACGGGAAACTGAAGCTTTCTTT. This translates into CASSPKRETEAFF. The chain employs TRBV18 and TRBJ1-1; D is unclear. Germline-derived CDR1 and CDR2 are KGHSH and LQKENI. The V gene lost 6 bases and the J gene lost 5 bases, with 13 bases spanning the gap. The length of the CDR3 is 13 residues.

The chain uses TRBV6-1 and TRBJ2-7; TRBD2 matches 14 bases. Germline V gene data show CDR1 as MNHNS and CDR2 as SASEGT. With 2 bases clipped from V and 2 bases from J, the junction kept 11 bases outside the gene matches. The CDR3 loop spans 19 amino acids. CDR3 residues: CASSEMGRLAGGPAYEQYF. In DNA, the CDR3 is TGTGCCAGCAGTGAAATGGGGAGACTAGCGGGAGGGCCCGCCTACGAGCAGTACTTC.

This clone occurred a few times. The V gene is TRBV4-1, the J gene TRBJ1-2, with D perhaps matching TRBD1 (6 bases). V shed 1 base and J shed 0 bases, with 9 bases lying between them. The CDR3 is 15 residues long. Per germline, CDR1 MGHRA and CDR2 YSYEKL. The CDR3 reads CASSQGQASNYGYTF. The CDR3 region has the DNA TGCGCCAGCAGCCAAGGACAGGCCTCTAACTATGGCTACACCTTC.

This clone occurred a few times. This chain links TRBV19 with TRBJ1-2; D gene ambiguous. This CDR3 has 13 amino acids. V lost 9 bases and J 2 bases, leaving 13 bases between the germline ends. The V gene's germline CDR1 is LNHDA and CDR2 SQIVND (reference sequence). CDR3 amino acids: CASRTGMNYGYTF. CDR3 nucleotide sequence: TGTGCCAGCCGGACGGGGATGAACTATGGCTACACCTTC.

The chain joins TRBV19 to TRBJ1-5; the match to TRBD1 covers 8 bases. V dropped 2 bases and J dropped 7; count of bases not matched to a gene: 16. This CDR3 has 18 residues. From germline, CDR1 is LNHDA and CDR2 SQIVND (reference sequence). DNA of the CDR3: TGTGCCAGTAGTATACCTTACCCCAGGACAGGGTATGGCCAGCCCCAGCATTTT. Amino acids: CASSIPYPRTGYGQPQHF.

The chain joins TRBV7-8 to TRBJ1-6; unclear D gene. V lost 1 base and J 8 bases, leaving 15 bases between the germline ends. Germline V gives CDR1 SGHVS, CDR2 FQNEAQ. CDR3 length: 16 residues. The CDR3 sequence is CASSLGARGGYSPLHF. CDR3 DNA: TGTGCCAGCAGCTTAGGTGCACGTGGAGGGTATTCACCCCTCCACTTT.

The genes are TRBV28 and TRBJ2-4, with D tentatively TRBD2 (6 bases). The germline V gene has CDR1 MDHEN and CDR2 SYDVKM. Trimming shortened V by 3 bases and J by 6 bases, and 9 bases separated the two germline ends. The CDR3 is made up of 13 amino acids. CDR3 in amino acids: CASSFPAGNIQYF. The CDR3 bases are TGTGCCAGCAGTTTTCCAGCGGGAAACATTCAGTACTTC. Filled out from reference TRBV28 and TRBJ2-4, the complete variable domain reads DVKVTQSSRYLVKRTGEKVFLECVQDMDHENMFWYRQDPGLGLRLIYFSYDVKMKEKGDIPEGYSVSREKKERFSLILESASTNQTSMYLCASSFPAGNIQYFGAGTRLSVL.

This chain uses TRBV6-1 with TRBJ1-5; no firm D call. This CDR3 has 13 residues. Germline V lookup: CDR1 MNHNS, CDR2 SASEGT. Trimming took off 4 bases at V and 3 bases at J, with 7 bases between the two ends. The CDR3 coding sequence is TGTGCCAGCAGTGGAGGGTCCAATCAGCCCCAGCATTTT. It yields the protein CASSGGSNQPQHF.

The rearrangement links TRBV9 to TRBJ2-1; 13 bases are shared with TRBD2. Germline V gene data show CDR1 as SGDLS and CDR2 as YYNGEE. J was trimmed by 0 bases and V by 4 bases; bases with no gene match: 10. The CDR3 consists of 19 residues. The CDR3 nucleotides are TGTGCCAGCAGCTTAGCCGGGACTAGCGGGACCCTCTCCTACAATGAGCAGTTCTTC. It yields the protein CASSLAGTSGTLSYNEQFF.

The gene calls are TRBV7-9 and TRBJ2-3, with TRBD2 identical over 10 bases. V shed 3 bases and J 3 bases; nucleotides not matched to a gene: 3. The V gene's germline CDR1 is SEHNR and CDR2 FQNEAQ (reference sequence). The CDR3 length is 15 residues. The CDR3 region has the DNA TGTGCCAGCAGCTTTACTAGCGGGATAACAGATACGCAGTATTTT. The encoded protein is CASSFTSGITDTQYF. The variable domain in full, completed from reference TRBV7-9 and TRBJ2-3, reads DTGVSQNPRHKITKRGQNVTFRCDPISEHNRLYWYRQTLGQGPEFLTYFQNEAQLEKSRLLSDRFSAERPKGSFSTLEIQRTEQGDSAMYLCASSFTSGITDTQYFGPGTRLTVL.

The chain recombines TRBV7-9 with TRBJ2-2; D may be TRBD1 (5 bases). Trimming took 1 base from V and 5 from J, leaving 8 bases between them. The CDR3 spans 14 residues. Germline V CDR1 and CDR2: SEHNR, FQNEAQ (reference sequence). CDR3 protein: CASSLDPGTGELFF. As DNA, the CDR3 is TGTGCCAGCAGCTTAGACCCAGGGACCGGGGAGCTGTTTTTT.

This chain links TRBV28 with TRBJ1-2; D possibly corresponds to TRBD1 (6 bases). The V end lost 4 bases, the J end lost 6 bases, and 12 bases lay between the germline ends. CDR3 length: 13 residues. CDR1 and CDR2 (germline): MDHEN, SYDVKM. The CDR3 region has the DNA TGTGCCAGCAGTTCGGGACACGTTAATGGCTACACCTTC. It specifies CASSSGHVNGYTF.

The rearrangement joins TRBV2 to TRBJ2-7; D is perhaps TRBD1 (6 bases). V was pared by 6 bases and J by 5 bases, with 17 bases between. Germline V gives CDR1 SNHLY, CDR2 FYNNEI. The CDR3 runs to 14 residues. The CDR3, as DNA: TGTGCCAGCAGCGGGCCGAGGGGGATCAACGAGCAGTACTTC. It yields the protein CASSGPRGINEQYF. The full variable domain, in which reference TRBV2 and TRBJ2-7 provide the parts outside the CDR3, is EPEVTQTPSHQVTQMGQEVILRCVPISNHLYFYWYRQILGQKVEFLVSFYNNEISEKSEIFDDQFSVERPDGSNFTLKIRSTKLEDSAMYFCASSGPRGINEQYFGPGTRLTVT.

The V and J genes are TRBV28 and TRBJ2-5, with 9 bases that match TRBD1. The CDR3 is 14 amino acids. Germline values: CDR1 MDHEN, CDR2 SYDVKM. With V trimmed by 5 bases and J by 5 bases, 6 bases remained unmatched. In nucleotides, the CDR3 is TGTGCCAGCAGTAACAGGGGGCGGGGGGAGACCCAGTACTTC. Translating gives CASSNRGRGETQYF. Looking up the rest from reference TRBV28 and TRBJ2-5 gives the full variable domain: DVKVTQSSRYLVKRTGEKVFLECVQDMDHENMFWYRQDPGLGLRLIYFSYDVKMKEKGDIPEGYSVSREKKERFSLILESASTNQTSMYLCASSNRGRGETQYFGPGTRLLVL.